This entry describes one T cell receptor (beta chain). What it binds is not known. CDR3 length equals 13 residues. Germline V gene sequence: CDR1 SQVTM, CDR2 ANQGSEA. V lost 4 bases, J lost 0 bases, and 8 bases lay in between. The donors were members of the validation cohort, which comprised about 130 subjects and was separate from the first cohort of 666 subjects. Profiling relied on immunoSEQ multiplex PCR, and the TCRdb table lists in-frame clones only, not all of them. The table records about 110,000 clones, about nine tenths of them present only once. The data are from a study of cytomegalovirus exposure and HLA in healthy donors. Study conclusions and caveats: It was 164 TCR beta chains that were listed as cytomegalovirus-associated.

The source of this sequence is a woman under 30 in good health and CMV-seronegative. The sequenced material came from PBMCs. J is TRBJ2-3 and V is TRBV29-1; maybe TRBD2 (6 bases). CDR3 DNA sequence: TGCAGCGTTGTAGGAGGGAGCACAGATACGCAGTATTTT. Its protein is CSVVGGSTDTQYF.